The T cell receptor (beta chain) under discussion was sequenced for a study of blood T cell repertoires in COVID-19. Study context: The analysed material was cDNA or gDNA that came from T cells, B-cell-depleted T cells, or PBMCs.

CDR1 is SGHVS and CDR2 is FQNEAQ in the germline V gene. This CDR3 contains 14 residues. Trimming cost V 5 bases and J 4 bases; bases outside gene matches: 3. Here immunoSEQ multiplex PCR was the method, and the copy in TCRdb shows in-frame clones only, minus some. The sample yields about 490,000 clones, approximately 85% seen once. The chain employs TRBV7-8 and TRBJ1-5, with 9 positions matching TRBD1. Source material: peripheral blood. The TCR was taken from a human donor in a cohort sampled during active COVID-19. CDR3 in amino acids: CASSRTGENQPQHF. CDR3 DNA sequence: TGTGCCAGCAGCCGGACAGGGGAGAATCAGCCCCAGCATTTT.